This section outlines one T cell receptor beta chain sequence together with its context. Its antigen is unidentified. This entry comes from a study of cytomegalovirus exposure and HLA in healthy donors. Background on the study: Early released data had approximately 86 million unique TCRs, all coming from HLA-typed donors. The study, taken as a whole, reports: In an earlier analysis, productive rearrangement rates for most beta V segments clustered near 87% or 30%. Researchers left out some V segments, among them TRBV6-2 and TRBV6-3, as indistinguishable.

PCR employed 60 Vbeta and 13 Jbeta primers. Here immunoSEQ multiplex PCR was the method, and the copy in TCRdb shows in-frame clones only, minus some. This repertoire shows approximately 170,000 clones, roughly 85% found once; its top ten account for roughly 1.5%. This CDR3 is 15 amino acids long. Germline V gives CDR1 SGDLS, CDR2 YYNGEE. Trimming took 5 bases from V and 0 from J, leaving 9 bases between them. Healthy people donating bone marrow made up the donors. The TCR sequence derives from a male donor in good health and CMV-seronegative. The V gene is TRBV9, the J gene TRBJ1-6; D remains ambiguous. Material for sequencing was PBMCs. This CDR3 reads CASRGSDSYNSPLHF. The DNA of the CDR3 is TGTGCCAGCAGGGGGAGTGACTCCTATAATTCACCCCTCCACTTT.